This T cell receptor beta chain is drawn from a study of CD8+CD57+ T cells in acquired aplastic anemia (dated by TCRdb to the late 2010s). As for the study more broadly: On average, sorted CD4+ and CD8+ cells yielded 3.2 ug of extracted DNA, with a range of about 0.18 to 30 ug. A CD8+CD57+ expansion meant a frequency higher than the mean frequency seen in healthy subjects. General conclusions and limits of the study: About 28 CD8+ CDR3 sequences were found in both patients and controls but appeared to be highly expressed in patients and within the immunodominant clones of the patients. No significant difference in CD8+ Simpson's diversity was found between patients and healthy controls (P=0.060).

The patients picked for sequencing were ones in whom flow cytometry had shown an expansion of CD8+CD57+ cells. Every patient had a diagnosis of severe acquired aplastic anemia based on International Study of Aplastic Anemia and Agranulocytosis and Camitta criteria. Patients had received no therapy at the time of blood sampling. TCR repertoires of sorted CD4+ and CD8+ blood T cells from severe aplastic anemia patients and healthy subjects were deep-sequenced in the study. In the USA, patient enrollment took place under clinicaltrials.gov protocols 00001620, 01623167, 00001397, 00071045, 00081523 and 00961064. Ficoll-Paque density gradient centrifugation was used to isolate peripheral blood mononuclear cells. Before DNA extraction, CD4+ and CD8+ T cells were sorted by FACS or by magnetic beads. Profiling of TCR beta VDJ combinations and CDR3 sequences used genomic DNA as the template. TCR repertoire sequencing was run on an Illumina HiSeq 2000. Turning to the authors' computational methods: TRBV/TRBJ rearrangement plots, CDR3 size and DJ length profiles, and Simpson's diversity index were used to assess repertoires. The most abundant DNA sequence in the deep sequencing data was taken as the immunodominant clone. CDR3 amino acid sequences were checked for sharing across subjects and were also compared against the VDJdb database and published repertoires. TCRdb reanalyzed the raw reads on its own, using fastp at Q25 for trimming and MiXCR for clone calling, and kept in-frame beta chains. One record per CDR3 amino acid sequence lists the most common genes and DNA. TCRdb, not the authors, supplied the V and J calls. The sample records about 190,000 distinct CDR3 sequences, around half of which are singletons. The ten largest make up 9.7% of the sample.

A note on this clonotype: Its cognate antigen has yet to be identified. This may be a read error: a much more frequent sequence differs by one nucleotide.

V sheds 2 bases and J sheds 4 bases, leaving 15 bases between their ends. The CDR3 starts with the cysteine, ends with the phenylalanine, and has 15 residues. Here the CDR3 DNA is all that survives: 45 bases in frame from base 1. The germline V gene encodes CDR1 SGHRS and CDR2 YFSETQ. Sequences were obtained from sorted CD4+, CD8+, or CD8+CD57+ T cells (not recorded which) from PBMCs. Recombination linked TRBV5-1 to TRBJ1-2; the D segment cannot be called with confidence. This receptor was identified in a human donor with aplastic anemia. The CDR3 protein: CASSFGYTSTYGYTF. The nucleotides read TGCGCCAGCAGCTTCGGGTACACCTCGACCTATGGCTACACCTTC.